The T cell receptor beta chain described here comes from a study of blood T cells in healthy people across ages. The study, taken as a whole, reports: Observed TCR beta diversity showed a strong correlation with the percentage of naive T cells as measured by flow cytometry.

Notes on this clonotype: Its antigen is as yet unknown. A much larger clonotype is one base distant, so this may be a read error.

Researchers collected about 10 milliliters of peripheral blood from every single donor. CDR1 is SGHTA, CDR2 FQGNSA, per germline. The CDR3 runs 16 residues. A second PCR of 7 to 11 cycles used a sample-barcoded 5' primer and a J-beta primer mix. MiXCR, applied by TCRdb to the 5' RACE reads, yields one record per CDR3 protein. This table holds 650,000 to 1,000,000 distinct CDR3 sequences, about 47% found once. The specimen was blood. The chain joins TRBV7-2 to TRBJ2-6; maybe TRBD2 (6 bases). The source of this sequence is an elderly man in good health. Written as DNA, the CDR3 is TGTGCCGGCAGCCCCCAGCTGGGGAGGGGGGCCAACGTCCTGACTTTC. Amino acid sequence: CAGSPQLGRGANVLTF.